This TCR beta chain originates from a study of blood T cell repertoires in COVID-19. Overall study: The origin of the acute and convalescent COVID-19 samples was the United States, Italy and Spain. PBMCs, B-cell-depleted T cells, or T cells provided the cDNA or gDNA that made up the material.

This clone has a handful of counts. Germline CDR1 is SNHLY and CDR2 is FYNNEI. The CDR3 extends over 14 amino acids. J was trimmed by 6 bases and V by 3 bases; bases with no gene match: 4. Per the original methods: Estimates of nucleated cell counts were drawn from the amplification of reference gene primers. Clones were read by immunoSEQ multiplex PCR, and TCRdb kept only the in-frame ones, dropping some. From that table come the V and J calls and clone size; the DNA was used to work out D and trimming. The sample contains approximately 89,000 clones, about 80% of which appear only once. The clonotype originates from a human donor in a cohort sampled during active COVID-19. J is TRBJ2-2 and V is TRBV2; 7 bases match TRBD2. Sequencing used peripheral blood. CDR3 in amino acids: CASSDVAGAGELFF. The CDR3 region has the DNA TGTGCCAGCAGTGATGTAGCGGGCGCCGGGGAGCTGTTTTTT.